A selection of T cell receptor beta chains follows, all from one sample in a study of T-cell memory formation after mild COVID-19. A single record per CDR3 protein comes from TCRdb applying MiXCR to the 5' RACE reads. This table holds about 110,000 distinct CDR3 sequences, about 18% found once. The sample taken for sequencing was PBMCs or a T cell subset sorted from them (not recorded which). Every receptor here comes from a man between 18 and 35 years old who had mild COVID-19 (a few samples of this study predate the infection). Cell type and time point are not known. Each CDR3 is given with its conserved first and last residue. The D gene is left open where the match is weak. Some rows have no size entry. The others give once, few or many, or a class for an expanded clone.

D gene | clone size | J gene | V gene | CDR3 protein | CDR3 DNA
. | many | TRBJ1-3 | TRBV5-1 | CASKEDSGNTIYF | TGCGCCAGCAAGGAGGACAGCGGAAACACCATATATTTT
. | few | TRBJ1-6 | TRBV7-2 | CASSLGTGNYNSPLHF | TGTGCCAGCAGCTTAGGAACAGGAAACTATAATTCACCCCTCCACTTT
TRBD2 | few | TRBJ2-1 | TRBV5-1 | CASSLQWASGGNNEQFF | TGCGCCAGCAGCTTGCAATGGGCTAGCGGGGGGAACAATGAGCAGTTCTTC
TRBD2 | . | TRBJ2-1 | TRBV5-1 | CASSTLLAGGVDEQFF | TGCGCCAGCAGCACTCTACTAGCGGGGGGTGTCGATGAGCAGTTCTTC
TRBD1 | many | TRBJ1-1 | TRBV3-1 | CASSRNEQDRGGEAFF | TGTGCCAGCAGCCGAAACGAACAAGACAGGGGTGGTGAAGCTTTCTTT
. | few | TRBJ1-4 | TRBV10-3 | CAISGGGELFF | TGTGCCATCAGTGGCGGTGGAGAACTGTTTTTT
. | . | TRBJ2-7 | TRBV28 | CASRSRRYEQYF | TGTGCCAGCAGGTCACGGCGCTACGAGCAGTACTTC
. | . | TRBJ2-2 | TRBV7-3 | CASSPDRRAGELFF | TGTGCCAGCAGCCCAGACAGGAGGGCCGGGGAGCTGTTTTTT
. | . | TRBJ2-1 | TRBV5-6 | CASSLNGLYYNEQFF | TGTGCCAGCAGCTTGAATGGACTTTACTACAATGAGCAGTTCTTC
. | . | TRBJ2-5 | TRBV7-9 | CASSRARGKETQYF | TGTGCCAGCAGCCGGGCGCGGGGTAAAGAGACCCAGTACTTC
. | few | TRBJ2-7 | TRBV5-1 | CASSLASTNPYEQYF | TGCGCCAGCAGCTTGGCCTCTACAAACCCCTACGAGCAGTACTTC
. | . | TRBJ2-1 | TRBV7-2 | CASSGSSYNEQFF | TGTGCCAGCAGCGGGTCCTCCTACAATGAGCAGTTCTTC
. | . | TRBJ2-3 | TRBV5-6 | CASSPRSRRRDTQYF | TGTGCCAGCAGCCCCCGGTCTCGACGACGAGATACGCAGTATTTT
TRBD2 | few | TRBJ2-3 | TRBV7-9 | CASTLGGSTDTQYF | TGTGCCAGCACCCTGGGGGGGAGCACAGATACGCAGTATTTT
TRBD2 | . | TRBJ2-1 | TRBV5-1 | CASSFQRGGFNEQFF | TGCGCCAGCAGCTTCCAGCGGGGGGGTTTCAATGAGCAGTTCTTC
. | . | TRBJ2-5 | TRBV18 | CASSKQETQYF | TGTGCCAGCTCAAAGCAAGAGACCCAGTACTTC
. | few | TRBJ2-6 | TRBV4-3 | CASSQDKHPSGANVLTF | TGCGCCAGCAGCCAAGATAAGCACCCCTCTGGGGCCAACGTCCTGACTTTC
. | many | TRBJ2-1 | TRBV5-1 | CASSFDPGGSYNEQFF | TGCGCCAGCAGCTTCGACCCCGGGGGATCCTACAATGAGCAGTTCTTC
. | few | TRBJ1-1 | TRBV20-1 | CSARENTEAFF | TGCAGTGCTAGGGAGAACACTGAAGCTTTCTTT
. | few | TRBJ1-2 | TRBV7-2 | CASGRGGSNYGYTF | TGTGCCAGCGGCCGGGGAGGATCTAACTATGGCTACACCTTC
. | . | TRBJ1-2 | TRBV11-2 | CASSLGRSYGYTF | TGTGCCAGCAGCTTAGGGAGATCCTATGGCTACACCTTC
. | few | TRBJ1-4 | TRBV10-3 | CAISESNGGTNEKLFF | TGTGCCATCAGTGAGTCGAATGGGGGAACTAATGAAAAACTGTTTTTT
. | . | TRBJ2-3 | TRBV20-1 | CSATRTVDSTDTQYF | TGCAGTGCCACCAGGACAGTCGATAGCACAGATACGCAGTATTTT
TRBD1 | few | TRBJ1-2 | TRBV3-1 | CASSLDRGMSGYTF | TGTGCCAGCAGCCTTGACAGGGGGATGAGTGGCTACACCTTC
. | few | TRBJ1-2 | TRBV19 | CASSIPGSYGYTF | TGTGCCAGTAGTATTCCCGGTTCTTATGGCTACACCTTC
. | . | TRBJ2-6 | TRBV5-1 | CASSPGGGTANSGANVLTF | TGCGCCAGCAGCCCCGGAGGGGGGACCGCTAACTCTGGGGCCAACGTCCTGACTTTC
. | . | TRBJ1-1 | TRBV12-3/TRBV12-4 | CASSRPGTEAFF | TGTGCCAGCAGCCGGCCCGGCACTGAAGCTTTCTTT
. | few | TRBJ1-6 | TRBV4-3 | CASSQDTASGGSFNSPLHF | TGCGCCAGCAGCCAAGATACCGCCTCCGGTGGGTCCTTTAATTCACCCCTCCACTTT
. | . | TRBJ1-1 | TRBV7-9 | CASSLEGYRAGTEAFF | TGTGCCAGCAGCTTAGAAGGTTACAGGGCCGGCACTGAAGCTTTCTTT
TRBD2 | . | TRBJ2-7 | TRBV6-5 | CASSQAGGSTYEQYF | TGTGCCAGCAGCCAAGCGGGGGGATCAACCTACGAGCAGTACTTC
. | . | TRBJ2-5 | TRBV27 | CASSLWGQETQYF | TGTGCCAGCAGTTTATGGGGGCAGGAGACCCAGTACTTC
. | few | TRBJ1-6 | TRBV20-1 | CSARGPPQGVNSPLHF | TGCAGTGCTAGAGGTCCCCCACAGGGTGTGAATTCACCCCTCCACTTT
TRBD2 | . | TRBJ2-1 | TRBV4-1 | CASSQRAGTNEQFF | TGCGCCAGCAGCCAACGAGCGGGGACTAATGAGCAGTTCTTC
. | few | TRBJ1-5 | TRBV6-1 | CASRQLNQPQHF | TGTGCCAGCAGACAGCTTAATCAGCCCCAGCATTTT
. | few | TRBJ2-2 | TRBV7-3 | CASSFSGGGGELFF | TGTGCCAGCAGCTTCTCTGGCGGCGGCGGGGAGCTGTTTTTT
TRBD2 | . | TRBJ2-5 | TRBV7-8 | CASSLVRLAGTETQYF | TGTGCCAGCAGCTTAGTCCGACTAGCGGGGACAGAGACCCAGTACTTC
. | . | TRBJ1-1 | TRBV11-2 | CASSPTAARGNTEAFF | TGTGCCAGCAGCCCCACTGCGGCCAGGGGGAACACTGAAGCTTTCTTT
TRBD1 | few | TRBJ2-3 | TRBV4-3 | CASSQDWSRGLADTQYF | TGCGCCAGCAGCCAAGATTGGAGCAGGGGGCTTGCAGATACGCAGTATTTT
TRBD2 | . | TRBJ2-7 | TRBV5-1 | CASSWGPGLAGYEQYF | TGCGCCAGCAGCTGGGGCCCCGGACTAGCGGGCTACGAGCAGTACTTC
TRBD1 | . | TRBJ2-1 | TRBV5-6 | CASSLWTGEQFF | TGTGCCAGCAGCCTTTGGACAGGTGAGCAGTTCTTC
. | few | TRBJ2-3 | TRBV2 | CASSRDNTDTQYF | TGTGCCAGCAGCCGGGACAACACAGATACGCAGTATTTT